The clone carrying this TCR beta chain was counted between two and nine times. The data were obtained in a study of T cell changes during pregnancy in multiple sclerosis. CDR3 length equals 12 residues. V was cut by 4 bases and J by 6 bases, with 4 bases left in between. Germline V gene data show CDR1 as MNHEY and CDR2 as SVGAGI. The repertoire was sequenced with immunoSEQ multiplex PCR; TCRdb's copy has only in-frame clones and lacks some. The sample has tens of thousands of clones, 75% to 90% seen once. The clonotype was recovered from a female donor with multiple sclerosis, enrolled in a pregnancy study. Source: CD8+ T cells from peripheral blood mononuclear cells, taken in the second trimester of pregnancy. The rearrangement uses TRBV6-5 and TRBJ1-6; the D is unclear. The CDR3 is CASSFSNSPLHF. In DNA, the CDR3 is TGTGCCAGCAGTTTTAGTAATTCACCCCTCCACTTT.